This paragraph reports one T cell receptor beta chain. The antigen is undetermined. Sequencing was performed with immunoSEQ multiplex PCR; in TCRdb, only in-frame clones are kept and a portion is missing. The table has some 150,000 clones, about nine tenths seen once. The CDR3 has 13 residues. The germline gives CDR1 MNHNY, CDR2 SVGAGI (reference sequence). V gave up 2 bases and J gave up 2 bases, with 7 bases separating them. These data originate in a study of T cell responses to AZD1222 COVID-19 vaccine. Study outcomes and limitations: A rise in Spike-specific TCR breadth and depth followed two AZD1222 doses.

The genes are TRBV6-6 and TRBJ2-7; no clear D. This sequence was found in an adult in good health. This specimen consisted of peripheral blood, obtained on day 0 of AZD1222 vaccination. CDR3 region: CASSYPDTYEQYF. The CDR3 DNA reads TGTGCCAGCAGTTACCCCGACACCTACGAGCAGTACTTC.